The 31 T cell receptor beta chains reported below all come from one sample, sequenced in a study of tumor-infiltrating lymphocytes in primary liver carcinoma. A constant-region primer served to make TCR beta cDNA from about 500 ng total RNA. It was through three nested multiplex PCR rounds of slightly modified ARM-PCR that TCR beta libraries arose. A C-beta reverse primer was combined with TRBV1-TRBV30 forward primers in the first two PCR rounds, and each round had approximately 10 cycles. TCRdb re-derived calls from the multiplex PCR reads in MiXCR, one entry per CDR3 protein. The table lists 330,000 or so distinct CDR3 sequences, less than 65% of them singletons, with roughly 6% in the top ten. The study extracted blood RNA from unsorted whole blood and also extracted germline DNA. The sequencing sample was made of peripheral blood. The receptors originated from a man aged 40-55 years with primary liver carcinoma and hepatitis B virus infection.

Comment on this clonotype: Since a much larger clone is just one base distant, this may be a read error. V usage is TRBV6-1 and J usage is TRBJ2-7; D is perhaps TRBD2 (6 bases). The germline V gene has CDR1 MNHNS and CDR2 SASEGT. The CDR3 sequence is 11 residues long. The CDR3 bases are TGTACCAGCAGCCGGGAGTACGAGCAGTACTTC. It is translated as CTSSREYEQYF.

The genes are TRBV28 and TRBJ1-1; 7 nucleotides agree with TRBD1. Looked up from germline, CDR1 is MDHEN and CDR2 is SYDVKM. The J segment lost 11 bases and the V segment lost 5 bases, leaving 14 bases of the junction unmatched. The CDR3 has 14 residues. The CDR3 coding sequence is TGTGCCAGCAGTCCCACAGGGGCTTCAGGCTTGGCTTTCTTT. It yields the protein CASSPTGASGLAFF.

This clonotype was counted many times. Written as DNA, the CDR3 is TGTGCCAGCAGACGACAGGGGGGCAATCAGCCCCAGCATTTT. As protein: CASRRQGGNQPQHF. This chain links TRBV6-5 with TRBJ1-5; 9 bases align to TRBD1. The CDR3 covers 14 residues. The trim removed 6 bases at V and 2 bases at J, leaving 2 bases unmatched. Germline values: CDR1 MNHEY, CDR2 SVGAGI.

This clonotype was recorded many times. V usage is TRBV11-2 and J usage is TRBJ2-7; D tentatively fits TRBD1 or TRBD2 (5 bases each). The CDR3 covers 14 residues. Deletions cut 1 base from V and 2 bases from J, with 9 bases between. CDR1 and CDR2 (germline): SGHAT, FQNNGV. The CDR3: CASSLGGEPYEQYF. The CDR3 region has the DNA TGTGCCAGCAGCTTAGGAGGGGAGCCCTACGAGCAGTACTTC.

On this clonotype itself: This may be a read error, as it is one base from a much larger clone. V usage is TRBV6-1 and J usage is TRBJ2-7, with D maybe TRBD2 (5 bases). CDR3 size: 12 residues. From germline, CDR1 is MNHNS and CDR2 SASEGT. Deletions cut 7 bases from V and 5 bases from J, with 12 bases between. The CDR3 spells CASKEGVNEQYF. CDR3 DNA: TGTGCCAGCAAAGAGGGAGTCAACGAGCAGTACTTC.

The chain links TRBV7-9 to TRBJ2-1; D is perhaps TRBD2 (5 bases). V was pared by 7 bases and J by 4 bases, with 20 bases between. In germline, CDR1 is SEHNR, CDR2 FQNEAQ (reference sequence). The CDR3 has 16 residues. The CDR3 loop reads CASNWRKLTSYNEQFF. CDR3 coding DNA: TGTGCCAGCAATTGGAGGAAGCTAACATCTTACAATGAGCAGTTCTTC.

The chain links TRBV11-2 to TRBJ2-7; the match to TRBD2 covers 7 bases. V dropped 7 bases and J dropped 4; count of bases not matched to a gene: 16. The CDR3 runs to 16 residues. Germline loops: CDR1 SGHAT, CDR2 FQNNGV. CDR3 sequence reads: CASKSGAAGVLYEQYF. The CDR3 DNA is TGTGCCAGCAAGTCCGGGGCGGCGGGAGTGCTTTACGAGCAGTACTTC.

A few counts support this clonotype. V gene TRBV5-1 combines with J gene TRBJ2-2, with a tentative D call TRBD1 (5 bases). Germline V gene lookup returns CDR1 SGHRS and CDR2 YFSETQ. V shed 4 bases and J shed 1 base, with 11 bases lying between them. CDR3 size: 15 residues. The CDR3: CASSTRTLNTGELFF. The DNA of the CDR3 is TGCGCCAGCAGCACCCGGACACTGAACACCGGGGAGCTGTTTTTT.

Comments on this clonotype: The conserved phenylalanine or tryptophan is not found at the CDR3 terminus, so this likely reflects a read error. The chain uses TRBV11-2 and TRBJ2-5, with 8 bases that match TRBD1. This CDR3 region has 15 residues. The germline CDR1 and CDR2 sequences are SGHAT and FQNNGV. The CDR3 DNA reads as TGTGCCTGCAGCTTAGCCAGGGGGCAGTTGGAGACCCAGTACCTC. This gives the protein CACSLARGQLETQYL.

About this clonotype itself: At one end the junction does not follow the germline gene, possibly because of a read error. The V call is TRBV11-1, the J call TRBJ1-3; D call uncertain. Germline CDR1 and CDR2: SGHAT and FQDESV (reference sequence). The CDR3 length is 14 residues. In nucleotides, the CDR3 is TGTGCTAGCGTCGAACAACTCTCTGGAAACATCATATATTTT. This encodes CASVEQLSGNIIYF.

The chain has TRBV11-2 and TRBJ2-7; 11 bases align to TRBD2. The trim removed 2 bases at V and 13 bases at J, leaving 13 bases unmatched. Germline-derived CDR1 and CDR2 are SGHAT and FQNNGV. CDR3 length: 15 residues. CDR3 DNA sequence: TGTGCCAGCAGCTTATATTCTAGCGGGAGGACCAGCCTATACTTC. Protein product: CASSLYSSGRTSLYF.

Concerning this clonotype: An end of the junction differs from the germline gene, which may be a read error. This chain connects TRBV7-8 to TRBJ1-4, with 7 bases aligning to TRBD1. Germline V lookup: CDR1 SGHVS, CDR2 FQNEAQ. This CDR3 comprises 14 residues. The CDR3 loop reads CASSLGSQGEKLSF. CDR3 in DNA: TGTGCCAGCAGCTTAGGGAGTCAGGGGGAGAAACTGTCTTTT.

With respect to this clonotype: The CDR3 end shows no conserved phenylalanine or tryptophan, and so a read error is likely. The CDR3 nucleotides are TGTGCCAGCAGCTTGTCGTTTGAGGAGACCCAGTACCTC. Its protein is CASSLSFEETQYL. This rearrangement joins TRBV5-4 to TRBJ2-5; the D is unclear. Germline V gene lookup returns CDR1 SGHNT and CDR2 YYREEE (reference sequence). V was trimmed by 1 base and J by 5 bases, leaving 9 bases between them. The length of the CDR3 is 13 residues.

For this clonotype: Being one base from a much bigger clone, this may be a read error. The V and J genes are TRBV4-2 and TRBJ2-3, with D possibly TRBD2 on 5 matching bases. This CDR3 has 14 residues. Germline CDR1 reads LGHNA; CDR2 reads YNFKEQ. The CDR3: CASNQGGGTDTQYF. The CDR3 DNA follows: TGTGCCAGCAACCAAGGAGGCGGCACAGATACGCAGTATTTT.

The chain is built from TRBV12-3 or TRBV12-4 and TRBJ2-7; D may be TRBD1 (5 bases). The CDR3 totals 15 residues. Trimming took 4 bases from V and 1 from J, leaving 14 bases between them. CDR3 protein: CASSSGWAISYEQYF. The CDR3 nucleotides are TGTGCCAGCAGTTCAGGGTGGGCCATATCCTACGAGCAGTACTTC.

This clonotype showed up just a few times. The CDR3 is CASSSGLAGAGEQFF. CDR3 DNA sequence: TGCGCCAGCAGCTCCGGACTAGCGGGAGCGGGTGAGCAGTTCTTC. This sequence joins TRBV5-1 and TRBJ2-1, with TRBD2 matching 13 bases. The CDR3 is 15 amino acids. The junction had 6 bases not matched to a gene; V was cut back by 3 bases and J by 9 bases. Germline V lookup: CDR1 SGHRS, CDR2 YFSETQ.

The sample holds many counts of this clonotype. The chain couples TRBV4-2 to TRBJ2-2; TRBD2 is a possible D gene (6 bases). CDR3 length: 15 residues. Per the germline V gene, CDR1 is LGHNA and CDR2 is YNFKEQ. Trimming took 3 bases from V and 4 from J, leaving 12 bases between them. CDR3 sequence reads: CASSQGFSGTGELFF. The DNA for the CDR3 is TGTGCCAGCAGCCAGGGGTTTAGCGGCACCGGGGAGCTGTTTTTT.

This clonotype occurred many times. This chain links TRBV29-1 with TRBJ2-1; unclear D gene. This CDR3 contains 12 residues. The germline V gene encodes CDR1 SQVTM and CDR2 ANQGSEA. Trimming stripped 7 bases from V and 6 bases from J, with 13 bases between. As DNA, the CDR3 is TGCAGCGGTTCTCACTATGGCAATGAGCAGTTCTTC. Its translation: CSGSHYGNEQFF.

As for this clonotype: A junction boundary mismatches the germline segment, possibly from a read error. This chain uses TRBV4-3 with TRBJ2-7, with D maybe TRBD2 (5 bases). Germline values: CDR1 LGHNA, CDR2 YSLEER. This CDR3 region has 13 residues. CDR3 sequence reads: CASSLGLSYERYF. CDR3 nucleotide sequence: TGCGCCAGTAGCCTCGGACTCTCCTACGAGCGGTACTTC.

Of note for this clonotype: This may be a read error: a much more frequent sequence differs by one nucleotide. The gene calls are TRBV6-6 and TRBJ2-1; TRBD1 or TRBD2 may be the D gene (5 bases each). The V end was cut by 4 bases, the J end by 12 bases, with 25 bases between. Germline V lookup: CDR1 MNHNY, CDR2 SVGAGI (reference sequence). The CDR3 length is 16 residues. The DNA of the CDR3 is TGTGCCAGCAGTTGCTCAGTTACTACTAGGGGCCCACGGCAGTTCTTC. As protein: CASSCSVTTRGPRQFF.

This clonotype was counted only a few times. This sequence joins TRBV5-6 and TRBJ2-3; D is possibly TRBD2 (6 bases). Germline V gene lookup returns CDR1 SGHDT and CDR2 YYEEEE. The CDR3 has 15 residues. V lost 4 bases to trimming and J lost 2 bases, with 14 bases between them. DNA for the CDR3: TGTGCCAGCAGCCCGTACCGGGACTTCACAGATACGCAGTATTTT. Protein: CASSPYRDFTDTQYF.

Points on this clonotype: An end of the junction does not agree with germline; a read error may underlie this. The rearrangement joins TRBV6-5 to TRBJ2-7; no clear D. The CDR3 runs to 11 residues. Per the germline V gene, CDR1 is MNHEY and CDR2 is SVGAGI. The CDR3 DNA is TGCGCCAGCAGTAAGGGCGACGAGCAGTACTTC. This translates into CASSKGDEQYF.

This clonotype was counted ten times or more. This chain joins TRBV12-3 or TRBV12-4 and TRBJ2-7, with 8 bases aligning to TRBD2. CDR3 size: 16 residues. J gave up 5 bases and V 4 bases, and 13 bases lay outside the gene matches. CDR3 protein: CASSWGPAGGGNEQYF. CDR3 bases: TGTGCCAGCAGTTGGGGTCCGGCGGGGGGCGGGAACGAGCAGTACTTC.

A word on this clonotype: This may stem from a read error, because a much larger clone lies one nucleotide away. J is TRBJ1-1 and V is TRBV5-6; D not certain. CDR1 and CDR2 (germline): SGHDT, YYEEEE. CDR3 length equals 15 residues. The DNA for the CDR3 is TGTGCCAGCCGCTTGGACCCAGGCGGGAACACTGAAGCTTTCTTT. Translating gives CASRLDPGGNTEAFF.

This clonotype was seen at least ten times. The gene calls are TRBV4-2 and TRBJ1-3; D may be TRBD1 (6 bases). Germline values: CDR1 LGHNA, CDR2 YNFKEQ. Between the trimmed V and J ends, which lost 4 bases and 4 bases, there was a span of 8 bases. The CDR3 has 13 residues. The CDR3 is CASSLTGGNTIYF. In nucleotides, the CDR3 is TGTGCCAGCAGCCTAACAGGGGGAAACACCATATATTTT.

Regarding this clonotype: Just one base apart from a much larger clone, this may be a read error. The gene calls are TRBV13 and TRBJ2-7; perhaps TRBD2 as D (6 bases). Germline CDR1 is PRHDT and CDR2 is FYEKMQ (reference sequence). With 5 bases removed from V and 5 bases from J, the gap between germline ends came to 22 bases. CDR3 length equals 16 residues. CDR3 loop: CASSPRVAAPPNEQYF. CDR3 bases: TGTGCCAGCAGCCCCCGGGTAGCGGCACCCCCCAACGAGCAGTACTTC.

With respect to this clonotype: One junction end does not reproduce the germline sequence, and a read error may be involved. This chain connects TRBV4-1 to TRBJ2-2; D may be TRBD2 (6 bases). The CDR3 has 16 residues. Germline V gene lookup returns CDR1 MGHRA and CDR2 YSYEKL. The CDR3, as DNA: TGCACCAGCAGTTCGCCCGGGACTCTGGTTACCGGGGAGCTGTTTTTT. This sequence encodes CTSSSPGTLVTGELFF.

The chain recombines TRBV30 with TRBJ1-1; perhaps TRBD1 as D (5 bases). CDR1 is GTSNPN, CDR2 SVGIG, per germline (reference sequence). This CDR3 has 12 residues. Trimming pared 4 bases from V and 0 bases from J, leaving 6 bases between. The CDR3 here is CAWTGMNTEAFF. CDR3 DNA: TGTGCCTGGACAGGGATGAACACTGAAGCTTTCTTT.

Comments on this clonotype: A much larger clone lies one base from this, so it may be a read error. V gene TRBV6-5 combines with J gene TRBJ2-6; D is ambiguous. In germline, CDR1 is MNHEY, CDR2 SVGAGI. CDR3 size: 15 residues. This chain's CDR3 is CASSEDNSGTNVLTF. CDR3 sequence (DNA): TGTGCCAGCAGTGAAGACAACTCTGGGACCAACGTCCTGACTTTC.

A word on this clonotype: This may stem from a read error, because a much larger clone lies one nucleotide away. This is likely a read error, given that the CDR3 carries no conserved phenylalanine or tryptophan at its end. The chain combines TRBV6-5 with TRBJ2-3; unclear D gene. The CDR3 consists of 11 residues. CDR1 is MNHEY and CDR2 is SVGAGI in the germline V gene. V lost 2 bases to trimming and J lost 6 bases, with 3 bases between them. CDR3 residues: CASSYQDTQYY. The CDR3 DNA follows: TGTGCCAGCAGTTACCAGGATACGCAGTATTAT.

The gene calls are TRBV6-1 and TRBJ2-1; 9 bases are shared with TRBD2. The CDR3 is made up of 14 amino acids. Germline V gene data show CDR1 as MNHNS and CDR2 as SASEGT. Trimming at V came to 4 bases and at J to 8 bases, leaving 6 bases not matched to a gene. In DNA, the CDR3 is TGTGCCAGCAGTGGGGCGGGAGGGCCCTATGAGCAGTTCTTC. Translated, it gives CASSGAGGPYEQFF.